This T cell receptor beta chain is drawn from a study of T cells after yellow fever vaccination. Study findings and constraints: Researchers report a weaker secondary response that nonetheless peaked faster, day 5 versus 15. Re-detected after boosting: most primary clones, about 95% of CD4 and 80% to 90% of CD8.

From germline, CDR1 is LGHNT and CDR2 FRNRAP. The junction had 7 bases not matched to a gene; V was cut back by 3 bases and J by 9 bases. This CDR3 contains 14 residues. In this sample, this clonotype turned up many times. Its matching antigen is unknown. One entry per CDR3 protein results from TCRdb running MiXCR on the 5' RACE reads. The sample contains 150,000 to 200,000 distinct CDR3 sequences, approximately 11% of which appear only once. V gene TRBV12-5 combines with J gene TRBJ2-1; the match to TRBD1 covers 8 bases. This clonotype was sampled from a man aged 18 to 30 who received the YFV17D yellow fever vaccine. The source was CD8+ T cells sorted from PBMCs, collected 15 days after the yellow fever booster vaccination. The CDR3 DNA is TGTGCTAGTGGTTTCGGGACAGGAGTCTTTGAGCAGTTCTTC. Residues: CASGFGTGVFEQFF. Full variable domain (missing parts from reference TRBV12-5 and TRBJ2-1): DARVTQTPRHKVTEMGQEVTMRCQPILGHNTVFWYRQTMMQGLELLAYFRNRAPLDDSGMPKDRFSAEMPDATLATLKIQPSEPRDSAVYFCASGFGTGVFEQFFGPGTRLTVL.